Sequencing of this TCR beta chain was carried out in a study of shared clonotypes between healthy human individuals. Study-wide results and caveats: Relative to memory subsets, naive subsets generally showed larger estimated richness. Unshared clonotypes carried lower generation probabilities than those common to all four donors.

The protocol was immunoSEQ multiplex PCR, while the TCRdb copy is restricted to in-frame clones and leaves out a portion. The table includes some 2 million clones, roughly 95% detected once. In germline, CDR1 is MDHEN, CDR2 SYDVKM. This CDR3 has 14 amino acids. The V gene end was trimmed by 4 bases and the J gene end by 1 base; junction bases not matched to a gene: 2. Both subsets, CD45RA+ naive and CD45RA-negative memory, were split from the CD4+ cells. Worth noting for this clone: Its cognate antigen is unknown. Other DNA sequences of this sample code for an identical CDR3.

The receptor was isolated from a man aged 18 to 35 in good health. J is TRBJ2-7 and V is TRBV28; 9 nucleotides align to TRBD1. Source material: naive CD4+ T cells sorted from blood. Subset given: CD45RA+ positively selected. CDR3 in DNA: TGTGCCAGCAGTTGGGGACAGGGTTCCTACGAGCAGTACTTC. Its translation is CASSWGQGSYEQYF.